This passage covers 16 T cell receptor beta chains from one sample sequenced in a study of human T cells and chemical hapten exposure. Indicated time point: pre-sensitization, week 0. Regarding treatment: therapeutic diphenylcyclopropenone sensitization with weekly scalp DPC. Using its own MiXCR run on the RACE reads, TCRdb lists one record per CDR3 protein. Of 250,000 or so distinct CDR3 sequences in the sample, about 8.6% were seen once. Sequencing was performed on whole blood, taken in connection with sensitization to the hapten diphenylcyclopropenone (DPC). These receptors originate from a woman in her thirties or forties with alopecia areata. Some clones in this sample may be carry-over from other donors' samples.

This clonotype was seen repeatedly, ten times or more. The gene calls are TRBV4-3 and TRBJ2-1, with D maybe TRBD1 (6 bases). The CDR3 runs 18 residues. Germline V gives CDR1 LGHNA, CDR2 YSLEER. The ends were cut back, 0 bases at V and 8 bases at J, with 23 bases in the middle. The CDR3 loop reads CASSQDRTRGIGLYEQFF. As DNA, the CDR3 is TGCGCCAGCAGCCAAGATCGCACTAGGGGGATAGGGTTGTATGAGCAGTTCTTC.

This clonotype was observed a few times. This chain connects TRBV9 to TRBJ2-7, with D perhaps given as TRBD1 or TRBD2 (5 bases each). CDR3 length: 15 amino acids. Germline V CDR1 and CDR2: SGDLS, YYNGEE. V gave up 3 bases and J gave up 2 bases, with 15 bases separating them. The DNA for the CDR3 is TGTGCCAGCAGCGCCGCCCCCGGGACGCCCTACGAGCAGTACTTC. Its translation: CASSAAPGTPYEQYF.

V and J are TRBV7-2 and TRBJ2-3; 9 nucleotides match TRBD1. CDR1 SGHTA and CDR2 FQGNSA come from the germline V gene. The CDR3 length is 15 residues. The V and J ends lost 4 bases and 4 bases, in that order; junction bases with no gene match: 6. Here the CDR3 reads CASSSSRTGADTQYF. Written as DNA, the CDR3 is TGTGCCAGCAGCTCTAGCCGGACAGGGGCAGATACGCAGTATTTT. The full variable domain, completed using reference TRBV7-2 and TRBJ2-3, is GAGVSQSPSNKVTEKGKDVELRCDPISGHTALYWYRQSLGQGLEFLIYFQGNSAPDKSGLPSDRFSAERTGGSVSTLTIQRTQQEDSAVYLCASSSSRTGADTQYFGPGTRLTVL.

The CDR3 coding sequence is TGCGCCAGCAGCTTGGCGACTAGCGGGACGAGGGGCACAGATACGCAGTATTTT. This codes for CASSLATSGTRGTDTQYF. This chain uses TRBV5-1 with TRBJ2-3, with 11 bases aligning to TRBD2. Germline values: CDR1 SGHRS, CDR2 YFSETQ. The CDR3 runs 18 residues. V trimming: 0 bases; J trimming: 1 base; junction bases outside the gene matches: 7.

The chain employs TRBV28 and TRBJ2-7; no clear D gene. Trimming took 5 bases from V and 3 from J, leaving 8 bases between them. The CDR3 length is 12 residues. Germline CDR1 reads MDHEN; CDR2 reads SYDVKM. This chain's CDR3 is CASSTYLYEQYF. CDR3 DNA sequence: TGTGCCAGCAGTACGTACCTCTACGAGCAGTACTTC.

This clonotype was seen a handful of times. J is TRBJ2-7 and V is TRBV10-3, with D possibly matching TRBD1 (5 bases). The germline CDR1 and CDR2 sequences are ENHRY and SYGVKD. Trimming left V 6 bases short and J 6 bases short, with 9 bases between. This CDR3 region has 11 residues. The CDR3: CAIRQGAEQYF. The CDR3, as DNA: TGTGCCATCAGGCAGGGTGCCGAGCAGTACTTC.

This clonotype occurred a few times. The chain couples TRBV20-1 to TRBJ1-6; the D gene is possibly TRBD1 (6 bases). Germline V CDR1 and CDR2: DFQATT, SNEGSKA (reference sequence). The length of the CDR3 is 15 residues. Trimming shortened V by 2 bases and J by 9 bases, and 17 bases separated the two germline ends. Here the CDR3 DNA reads TGCAGTGCTAGACGGGAACAGGGAAGGGGTTCACCCCTCCACTTT. Amino acids: CSARREQGRGSPLHF.

This clonotype was detected only a few times. The chain links TRBV5-6 to TRBJ2-1, with D maybe TRBD1 (6 bases). Between the trimmed V and J ends, which lost 5 bases and 13 bases, there was a span of 13 bases. In germline, CDR1 is SGHDT, CDR2 YYEEEE. The length of the CDR3 is 11 residues. The CDR3: CASSSGTRQFF. DNA of the CDR3: TGTGCCAGCAGTTCCGGGACACGTCAGTTCTTC.

In its sample, this clonotype was seen many times. The rearrangement uses TRBV20-1 and TRBJ2-3, with D hard to call. The germline V gene has CDR1 DFQATT and CDR2 SNEGSKA (reference sequence). Trimming shortened V by 1 base and J by 0 bases, and 11 bases separated the two germline ends. The CDR3 contains 15 residues. The CDR3 sequence: CSARVPLASTDTQYF. In nucleotides, the CDR3 is TGCAGTGCTAGAGTACCGTTGGCCAGCACAGATACGCAGTATTTT.

The chain has TRBV7-3 and TRBJ2-6, with TRBD2 as a possible D gene (7 bases). This CDR3 region has 14 residues. The germline CDR1 and CDR2 sequences are SGHTA and FQGTGA. Trimming pared 5 bases from V and 7 bases from J, leaving 12 bases between. Written as DNA, the CDR3 is TGTGCCAGCAGCCCCGGGGGGCGAGCCAACGTCCTGACTTTC. This gives the protein CASSPGGRANVLTF.

This clonotype was observed a few times. The gene calls are TRBV6-6 and TRBJ1-1; 9 nucleotides align to TRBD1. The V and J ends lost 6 bases and 4 bases, in that order; junction bases with no gene match: 9. The CDR3 has 15 residues. Germline assignment: CDR1 MNHNY and CDR2 SVGAGI (reference sequence). The CDR3 here is CASSPGTGLPTEAFF. The CDR3 coding sequence is TGTGCCAGCAGCCCCGGGACAGGGTTGCCCACTGAAGCTTTCTTT.

The chain is built from TRBV7-8 and TRBJ2-3, with 13 bases matching TRBD2. The J segment lost 6 bases and the V segment lost 7 bases, leaving 1 base of the junction unmatched. The V gene's germline CDR1 is SGHVS and CDR2 FQNEAQ. The CDR3 is made up of 13 amino acids. The CDR3 nucleotides are TGTGCCAGCATACTAGCGGGAGGGGATACGCAGTATTTT. Its translation is CASILAGGDTQYF.

In its sample, this clonotype was seen a few times. This rearrangement joins TRBV5-6 to TRBJ2-7, with D tentatively TRBD2 (7 bases). The V and J ends lost 0 bases and 3 bases respectively, with 25 bases between them. Germline values: CDR1 SGHDT, CDR2 YYEEEE. The CDR3 loop spans 19 amino acids. This chain's CDR3 is CASSLEGGAGTRTLYEQYF. CDR3 DNA sequence: TGTGCCAGCAGCTTGGAGGGGGGGGCCGGGACCCGGACCCTCTACGAGCAGTACTTC.

There are a few counts of this clonotype. V and J are TRBV14 and TRBJ1-1, with 7 positions matching TRBD1. CDR3 length: 14 amino acids. V dropped 1 base and J dropped 4; count of bases not matched to a gene: 3. Germline CDR1 SGHDN, CDR2 FVKESK. The CDR3 loop reads CASSQGSGGTEAFF. The CDR3 DNA is TGTGCCAGCAGCCAAGGATCAGGGGGCACTGAAGCTTTCTTT.

This clonotype was counted only a few times. V is TRBV24-1 and J is TRBJ2-3, with D perhaps TRBD2 (6 bases). The CDR3 sequence is 17 residues long. Trimming shortened V by 5 bases and J by 2 bases, and 19 bases separated the two germline ends. Germline CDR1 is KGHDR and CDR2 is SFDVKD. The CDR3 sequence: CATSGRRRGTDTDTQYF. CDR3 in DNA: TGTGCCACCAGTGGGCGAAGGAGGGGTACGGACACAGATACGCAGTATTTT.

This clonotype was seen a few times. The chain recombines TRBV29-1 with TRBJ1-1, with TRBD1 as a possible D gene (6 bases). There are 14 residues in the CDR3. Germline V gene data show CDR1 as SQVTM and CDR2 as ANQGSEA. The V gene lost 1 base and the J gene lost 4 bases, with 13 bases spanning the gap. The CDR3 loop is CSVEGVRGPTEAFF. CDR3 nucleotides: TGCAGCGTTGAAGGGGTCAGGGGTCCCACTGAAGCTTTCTTT.